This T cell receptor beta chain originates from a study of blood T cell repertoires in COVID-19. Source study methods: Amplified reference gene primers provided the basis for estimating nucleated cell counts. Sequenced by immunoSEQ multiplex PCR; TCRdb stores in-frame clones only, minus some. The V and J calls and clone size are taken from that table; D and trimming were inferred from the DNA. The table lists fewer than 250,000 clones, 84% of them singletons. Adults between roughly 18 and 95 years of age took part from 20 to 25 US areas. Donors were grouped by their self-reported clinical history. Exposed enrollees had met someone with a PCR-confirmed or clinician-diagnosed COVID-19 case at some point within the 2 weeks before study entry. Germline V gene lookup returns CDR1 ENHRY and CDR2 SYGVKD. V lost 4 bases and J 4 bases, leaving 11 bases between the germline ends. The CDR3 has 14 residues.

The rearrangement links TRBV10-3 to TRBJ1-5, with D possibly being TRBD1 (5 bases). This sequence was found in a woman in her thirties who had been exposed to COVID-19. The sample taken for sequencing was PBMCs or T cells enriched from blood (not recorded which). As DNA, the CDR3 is TGTGCCATCAGTGGGCCACAGGTTAATCAGCCCCAGCATTTT. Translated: CAISGPQVNQPQHF.